What follows describes a single T cell receptor beta chain. Its antigen remains unidentified. Germline V gene lookup returns CDR1 ENHRY and CDR2 SYGVKD. V was clipped by 4 bases and J by 1 base, with 10 bases between them. The CDR3 consists of 14 residues. The sample is drawn from a study of T cell responses to AZD1222 COVID-19 vaccine. General observations from the study: It should be noted that donors were predominantly white British and more often female, and clonal diversity was possibly underestimated. Sampling captured repertoires only after the peak T cell response. Nearly half of spike-specific TCRs reportedly target variant regions that are unmutated in the B.1.351 and B.1.1.7 variants. Only six AZD1222 recipients tested seropositive at baseline.

Only in-frame clones appear in the TCRdb table, and some are missing; sequencing was by immunoSEQ multiplex PCR. This repertoire shows over 70,000 clones, around three quarters found once; its top ten account for roughly 29%. The chain has TRBV10-3 and TRBJ1-1; D possibly corresponds to TRBD1 (5 bases). The receptor comes from an adult who received the MenACWY meningococcal vaccine as a control. This sample comprised peripheral blood, obtained 28 days after the second dose of the MenACWY control vaccine. In DNA form, the CDR3 reads TGTGCCATCAGTGCGACAGCCCAGAACACTGAAGCTTTCTTT. Residues: CAISATAQNTEAFF.